Listed below are T cell receptor beta chains from one sample, sequenced in a study of blood T cell repertoires in COVID-19. Sequencing used immunoSEQ multiplex PCR; TCRdb keeps in-frame clones, though not all of them. The table has some 130,000 clones, around 89% seen once; the top ten hold about 17%. The sequenced sample was peripheral blood. The receptors were sampled from a man aged 50-59 years with active or convalescent COVID-19. Both conserved end residues are part of each CDR3. The order of the fields is clone size, CDR3 length, D gene, J gene, V gene, CDR3 DNA, CDR3 protein. D genes are given only for firm matches. Clone size appears in some rows only: once, few, many, or a class for an expanded clone.

>NA|13|NA|TRBJ1-1|TRBV5-6
TGTGCCAGCAGCAGAGGGGGTAGCACTGAAGCTTTCTTT
CASSRGGSTEAFF
>NA|14|TRBD1|TRBJ1-6|TRBV24-1
TGTGCCACCCGAGGGGGCGCCCCCGGTTCACCCCTCCACTTT
CATRGGAPGSPLHF
>many|15|NA|TRBJ2-7|TRBV30
TGTGCCTGGAGTCCTGGTCAGGGCGCCTTTCACGAGCAGTACTTC
CAWSPGQGAFHEQYF
>NA|15|NA|TRBJ2-3|TRBV19
TGTGCCAGTACGGCGACAGACTCTTCCACAGATACGCAGTATTTT
CASTATDSSTDTQYF
>NA|13|NA|TRBJ1-2|TRBV7-9
TGTGCCAGCAGCTGGGACACGAACTATGGCTACACCTTC
CASSWDTNYGYTF
>once|15|NA|TRBJ2-1|TRBV19
TGTGCCAGTAGTATATTAGGTATAGCCAACAATGAGCAGTTCTTC
CASSILGIANNEQFF
>NA|14|TRBD1|TRBJ2-3|TRBV11-3
TGTGCCAGCAGCCCGGGACAGTCGTCGGATACGCAGTATTTT
CASSPGQSSDTQYF
>once|20|TRBD2|TRBJ2-2|TRBV4-3
TGCGCCAGCAGCCAAGATGAAGCTGGACTAGCGGGGGGGCTACTCGGGGAGCTGTTTTTT
CASSQDEAGLAGGLLGELFF
>NA|13|NA|TRBJ2-2|TRBV5-1
TGCGCCAGCAGCTTGGATCGGGCCGGGGAGCTGTTTTTT
CASSLDRAGELFF
>NA|15|NA|TRBJ1-4|TRBV6-5
TGTGCCAGCAGTTACTCTGACAGGCCCTGGGAAAAACTGTTTTTT
CASSYSDRPWEKLFF